The 20 T cell receptor beta chains below all came from one sample that was sequenced in a study of blood T cell repertoires in COVID-19. Generated by immunoSEQ multiplex PCR, the TCRdb table keeps only in-frame clones and is missing some. Of about 190,000 clones in the sample, around 90% were seen once. Sequencing was performed on peripheral blood. The source is a man aged 40-49 years with active or convalescent COVID-19.

This clone was counted a single time. The chain uses TRBV10-3 and TRBJ2-2; 12 bases map to TRBD1. This CDR3 has 14 residues. Germline trimming cut 11 bases from V and 4 bases from J; bases unmatched to any gene: 5. The germline CDR1 and CDR2 sequences are ENHRY and SYGVKD. The CDR3 DNA sequence: TGTGCCGCGGGACAGGGGGCTGGCACCGGGGAGCTGTTTTTT. Translation gives CAAGQGAGTGELFF.

This chain uses TRBV28 with TRBJ2-2; D is unresolved. The CDR3 contains 16 residues. Trimming removed 4 bases at V and 6 bases at J, with 18 bases between. CDR1 is MDHEN, CDR2 SYDVKM, per germline. The CDR3 here is CASSWRRPIGPGELFF. As DNA, the CDR3 is TGTGCCAGCAGTTGGCGGCGCCCAATAGGCCCCGGGGAGCTGTTTTTT.

The chain is built from TRBV7-2 and TRBJ1-6; D is undetermined. The length of the CDR3 is 14 residues. V was clipped by 5 bases and J by 4 bases, with 9 bases between them. Germline assignment: CDR1 SGHTA and CDR2 FQGNSA. The CDR3 protein is CASSQTGYNSPLHF. For the CDR3, the DNA is TGTGCCAGCAGCCAGACCGGGTATAATTCACCCCTCCACTTT.

This clone was detected a few times. This sequence joins TRBV28 and TRBJ2-1; the match to TRBD2 covers 9 bases. The J segment lost 6 bases and the V segment lost 1 base, leaving 4 bases of the junction unmatched. This CDR3 is built from 15 residues. Germline assignment: CDR1 MDHEN and CDR2 SYDVKM. For the CDR3, the DNA is TGTGCCAGCAGTTTATTAGCGGGGGTTCTCAATGAGCAGTTCTTC. Its translation: CASSLLAGVLNEQFF.

The rearrangement links TRBV28 to TRBJ1-4; the D is unclear. Trimming pared 5 bases from V and 3 bases from J, leaving 16 bases between. Germline CDR1 is MDHEN and CDR2 is SYDVKM. The CDR3 consists of 16 residues. This CDR3 is CASSPIPRRANEKLFF. The CDR3 coding sequence is TGTGCCAGCAGTCCCATACCCCGTCGGGCTAATGAAAAACTGTTTTTT.

CDR3 nucleotides: TGCGCCAGCAGCTTATTAGCGGGACCGAACACCGGGGAGCTGTTTTTT. It translates to CASSLLAGPNTGELFF. The chain employs TRBV5-1 and TRBJ2-2, with 8 bases fitting TRBD2. This CDR3 contains 16 residues. Trimming removed 2 bases from V and 0 bases from J; junction bases left unmatched: 3. Per germline, CDR1 SGHRS and CDR2 YFSETQ.

This chain uses TRBV27 with TRBJ1-2; a possible D gene is TRBD1 (6 bases). CDR1 MNHEY and CDR2 SMNVEV come from the germline V gene (reference sequence). V lost 5 bases and J lost 8, with 18 bases in between. The CDR3 loop spans 14 amino acids. Here the CDR3 reads CASSRQGTTAGYTF. CDR3 in DNA: TGTGCCAGCAGTCGCCAAGGGACAACGGCGGGCTACACCTTC.

This chain links TRBV5-5 with TRBJ2-7; D not certain. Germline CDR1 and CDR2: SGHKS and YYEKEE (reference sequence). Trimming removed 0 bases at V and 4 bases at J, with 5 bases between. The CDR3 is 12 residues long. CDR3 DNA sequence: TGTGCCAGCAGCTTGGTCAGGTACGAGCAGTACTTC. Encoded protein: CASSLVRYEQYF.

V usage is TRBV6-5 and J usage is TRBJ2-3; weak D call: TRBD2 (6 bases). V was trimmed by 6 bases and J by 3 bases, leaving 10 bases between them. The CDR3 has 13 residues. Germline lookup yields CDR1 MNHEY and CDR2 SVGAGI. DNA of the CDR3: TGTGCCAGCAGGCGGGGTGGGACAGATACGCAGTATTTT. Translating gives CASRRGGTDTQYF.

This clone was recorded once. The V call is TRBV27, the J call TRBJ2-2; D is unresolved. The length of the CDR3 is 14 residues. Germline lookup yields CDR1 MNHEY and CDR2 SMNVEV (reference sequence). Between the trimmed V and J ends, which lost 6 bases and 0 bases, there was a span of 8 bases. The CDR3 nucleotides read TGTGCCAGCAGAAGGAGCGCGAACACCGGGGAGCTGTTTTTT. Translation gives CASRRSANTGELFF.

This clone was observed a handful of times. The chain uses TRBV11-2 and TRBJ1-2; 7 bases are a match to TRBD1. The CDR3 covers 15 residues. The V and J ends lost 0 bases and 3 bases, in that order; junction bases with no gene match: 4. Germline V gene data show CDR1 as SGHAT and CDR2 as FQNNGV. CDR3 DNA sequence: TGTGCCAGCAGCTTAGAGTTCAGGGGGGACTATGGCTACACCTTC. Translation: CASSLEFRGDYGYTF.

This sequence joins TRBV30 and TRBJ2-3; weak D call: TRBD1 (5 bases). The CDR3 is made up of 13 amino acids. The germline V gene has CDR1 GTSNPN and CDR2 SVGIG (reference sequence). V was clipped by 2 bases and J by 4 bases, with 10 bases between them. The CDR3, as DNA: TGTGCCTGGAGTTATAGGGGATCAGATACGCAGTATTTT. This gives the protein CAWSYRGSDTQYF.

The chain combines TRBV28 with TRBJ1-6; maybe TRBD1 (6 bases). Germline V gene data show CDR1 as MDHEN and CDR2 as SYDVKM. There are 14 residues in the CDR3. Trimming shortened V by 7 bases and J by 7 bases, and 14 bases separated the two germline ends. The CDR3 DNA reads as TGTGCCAGCACGGCAGGGGCACTAAATTCACCCCTCCACTTT. Its protein is CASTAGALNSPLHF.

This clone has only one observation. V and J are TRBV7-8 and TRBJ2-5; TRBD2 matches at 7 bases. The CDR3 runs 14 residues. Looked up from germline, CDR1 is SGHVS and CDR2 is FQNEAQ. J was trimmed by 4 bases and V by 1 base; bases with no gene match: 3. The CDR3 DNA sequence: TGTGCCAGCAGCTTAGATGGGGGGGGAGAGACCCAGTACTTC. Translation: CASSLDGGGETQYF.

V gene TRBV7-9 combines with J gene TRBJ2-2; D unresolved. Germline CDR1 SEHNR, CDR2 FQNEAQ (reference sequence). The CDR3 loop spans 14 amino acids. V was trimmed by 4 bases and J by 0 bases, leaving 6 bases between them. CDR3 protein: CASSYPTNTGELFF. The CDR3 DNA is TGTGCCAGCAGCTACCCTACGAACACCGGGGAGCTGTTTTTT.

The chain combines TRBV23-1 with TRBJ1-5; TRBD1 matches at 9 bases. TRBV23-1 has ORF status, its function being uncertain. V lost 4 bases to trimming and J lost 9 bases; unmatched junction nucleotides: 7. This CDR3 spans 14 amino acids. CDR3 residues: CASSPHRGQGPQHF. CDR3 nucleotides: TGCGCCAGCAGTCCTCACAGGGGGCAGGGGCCCCAGCATTTT.

J is TRBJ1-1 and V is TRBV7-9; 7 nucleotides align to TRBD1. V gave up 6 bases and J gave up 2 bases; unmatched junction bases: 6. CDR1 and CDR2 (germline): SEHNR, FQNEAQ (reference sequence). The CDR3 covers 14 residues. The CDR3 reads CASRPDRTNTEAFF. CDR3 nucleotides: TGTGCCAGCAGGCCGGACAGGACAAACACTGAAGCTTTCTTT.

The chain has TRBV5-5 and TRBJ1-2, with 9 bases aligning to TRBD1. Losses at the gene ends were 4 bases for V and 8 bases for J; bases not matched to a gene: 12. Per germline, CDR1 SGHKS and CDR2 YYEKEE (reference sequence). The length of the CDR3 is 15 residues. The CDR3 here is CASSLPGQGRRGYTF. The CDR3 DNA reads TGTGCCAGCAGCCTGCCGGGACAGGGAAGACGCGGCTACACCTTC.

V is TRBV5-1 and J is TRBJ2-5; 9 bases align to TRBD2. V was pared by 4 bases and J by 2 bases, with 3 bases of the junction left unmatched. This CDR3 is built from 14 residues. Germline lookup yields CDR1 SGHRS and CDR2 YFSETQ. The CDR3 is CASSGSGGQETQYF. In DNA form, the CDR3 reads TGCGCCAGCAGCGGAAGCGGGGGGCAAGAGACCCAGTACTTC. Variable domain in full (rest from reference TRBV5-1 and TRBJ2-5): KAGVTQTPRYLIKTRGQQVTLSCSPISGHRSVSWYQQTPGQGLQFLFEYFSETQRNKGNFPGRFSGRQFSNSRSEMNVSTLELGDSALYLCASSGSGGQETQYFGPGTRLLVL.

The chain recombines TRBV30 with TRBJ1-5; D may be TRBD1 (5 bases). The germline V and J ends were trimmed by 5 bases and 2 bases, with 10 bases remaining between them. Germline-derived CDR1 and CDR2 are GTSNPN and SVGIG (reference sequence). This CDR3 contains 13 residues. The CDR3 region is CAWGAGGNQPQHF. The CDR3 DNA is TGTGCCTGGGGGGCGGGTGGCAATCAGCCCCAGCATTTT.